The source of this T cell receptor beta chain is a study of blood T cell repertoires in COVID-19. Study summary: In each case, the material was cDNA or gDNA derived from T cells, B-cell-depleted T cells, or PBMCs.

Germline V gene sequence: CDR1 GTSNPN, CDR2 SVGIG (reference sequence). This CDR3 has 12 amino acids. The germline V and J ends were trimmed by 4 bases and 7 bases, with 10 bases remaining between them. In the authors' methods: Estimated nucleated cell counts came from reference gene primer amplification. The assay was immunoSEQ multiplex PCR, and TCRdb's table has in-frame clones only and misses some. V, J and clone size are those of that table, while D and trimming were read from the DNA. Found here are approximately 280,000 clones, 80% to 90% of them singletons; the top ten hold 9.5% to 12%. This clonotype originated in a woman in her sixties or seventies with acute or convalescent COVID-19. This sequence joins TRBV30 and TRBJ1-4, with D perhaps TRBD1 (5 bases). Specimen: peripheral blood. The CDR3 sequence is CAWKGLGEKLFF. The CDR3 DNA sequence: TGTGCCTGGAAGGGGTTGGGTGAAAAACTGTTTTTT.